This entry lists 26 T cell receptor beta chains sequenced from one sample in a study of T cells after yellow fever vaccination. TCRdb fed the 5' RACE reads into MiXCR, producing one record per CDR3 protein. There are about 22,000 distinct CDR3 sequences in the sample; 5.2% occur only once, and roughly 20% lies in the top ten. The material was PBMCs, either bulk or a sorted T-cell subset (CD4+, CD8+, memory, or dextramer-sorted; not recorded which), obtained more than 35 days after the first yellow fever vaccination. Every receptor here comes from a young man who received the YFV17D yellow fever vaccine.

This clonotype was detected many times. The CDR3 sequence is CASSLGTSGGAGETQYF. As DNA, the CDR3 is TGTGCCAGCAGTTTAGGGACTAGCGGGGGGGCAGGTGAGACCCAGTACTTC. This chain joins TRBV12-3 or TRBV12-4 and TRBJ2-5; 15 nucleotides agree with TRBD2. This CDR3 region has 17 residues. The J segment lost 5 bases and the V segment lost 1 base, leaving 5 bases of the junction unmatched.

At least ten counts were recorded for this clonotype. This chain uses TRBV5-6 with TRBJ2-7; no reliable D call. In germline, CDR1 is SGHDT, CDR2 YYEEEE. The CDR3 sequence is 13 residues long. Trimming took off 4 bases at V and 0 bases at J, with 8 bases between the two ends. CDR3 in DNA: TGTGCCAGCAGCGGGGTAGACTCCTACGAGCAGTACGTC. Translation: CASSGVDSYEQYV.

This clonotype was seen ten or more times. V usage is TRBV29-1 and J usage is TRBJ1-2, with D perhaps matching TRBD1 (6 bases). Germline assignment: CDR1 SQVTM and CDR2 ANQGSEA. The V and J ends lost 2 bases and 0 bases respectively, with 16 bases between them. There are 16 residues in the CDR3. As DNA, the CDR3 is TGCAGCGTTGAAAGTGGGGGGCGGTTTACTAACTATGGCTACACCTTC. Protein product: CSVESGGRFTNYGYTF.

This clonotype was detected ten times or more. The chain uses TRBV11-3 and TRBJ2-3, with 9 bases aligning to TRBD1. From germline, CDR1 is SGHNT and CDR2 YENEEA. V lost 6 bases to trimming and J lost 3 bases; unmatched junction nucleotides: 7. The CDR3 is 15 amino acids. The chain's CDR3 is CASSSRTGETDTQYF. The CDR3, as DNA: TGTGCCAGCAGTTCGAGGACAGGGGAAACAGATACGCAGTATTTT.

This clonotype was detected ten times or more. The chain's CDR3 is CATQKGQGYEQYF. The CDR3 coding sequence is TGCGCCACCCAAAAGGGGCAGGGCTACGAGCAGTACTTC. This sequence joins TRBV10-2 and TRBJ2-7; D might be TRBD1 (5 bases). Trimming took off 10 bases at V and 3 bases at J, with 16 bases between the two ends. Per germline, CDR1 WSHSY and CDR2 SAAADI. This CDR3 has 13 amino acids.

This clonotype is medium-sized in the sample. The V gene is TRBV2, the J gene TRBJ1-1; 7 bases line up with TRBD1. V dropped 4 bases and J dropped 4; count of bases not matched to a gene: 6. This CDR3 comprises 14 residues. Germline lookup yields CDR1 SNHLY and CDR2 FYNNEI. This chain's CDR3 is CASSGRQGSTEAFF. CDR3 sequence (DNA): TGTGCCAGCAGTGGCAGACAGGGTAGCACTGAAGCTTTCTTT.

This clonotype has ten or more counts. J is TRBJ2-3 and V is TRBV6-2 or TRBV6-3, with TRBD1 matching 10 bases. In germline, CDR1 is MNHEY, CDR2 SVGEGT. Trimming took 4 bases from V and 4 from J; bases not matched to a gene: 2. The CDR3 has 14 amino acids. This CDR3 reads CASSFGQGADTQYF. The CDR3 nucleotides are TGTGCCAGCAGTTTTGGACAGGGGGCAGATACGCAGTATTTT.

This clonotype is categorized as large. The V and J genes are TRBV20-1 and TRBJ2-3, with 8 bases that match TRBD1. With V trimmed by 5 bases and J by 6 bases, 7 bases remained unmatched. Germline V CDR1 and CDR2: DFQATT, SNEGSKA (reference sequence). The CDR3 has 13 amino acids. CDR3 nucleotides: TGCAGTGCTCCCGACAGGGGACTGGATACGCAGTATTTT. It yields the protein CSAPDRGLDTQYF.

This clonotype was detected many times. CDR3 sequence: CASSSGTTLNEQFF. The DNA of the CDR3 is TGCGCCAGCAGCTCAGGGACAACATTAAATGAGCAGTTCTTC. The chain carries TRBV5-1 and TRBJ2-1; weak D call: TRBD1 (6 bases). In germline, CDR1 is SGHRS, CDR2 YFSETQ. V was cut by 3 bases and J by 7 bases, with 14 bases left in between. The CDR3 spans 14 residues.

This clonotype came up many times. This CDR3 reads CATPPPQGCNTDTQYF. CDR3 sequence (DNA): TGTGCCACCCCCCCTCCGCAGGGTTGCAACACAGATACGCAGTATTTT. J is TRBJ2-3 and V is TRBV7-3; possible D gene TRBD1, 5 bases. Germline CDR1 is SGHTA and CDR2 is FQGTGA. This CDR3 is built from 16 residues. V lost 10 bases to trimming and J lost 2 bases, with 22 bases between them. Full variable domain (missing parts from reference TRBV7-3 and TRBJ2-3): GAGVSQTPSNKVTEKGKYVELRCDPISGHTALYWYRQSLGQGPEFLIYFQGTGAADDSGLPNDRFFAVRPEGSVSTLKIQRTERGDSAVYLCATPPPQGCNTDTQYFGPGTRLTVL.

This clonotype has more than one count but fewer than ten. The V and J genes are TRBV5-4 and TRBJ2-1; 12 bases fit TRBD2. CDR3 size: 15 residues. Germline V gene sequence: CDR1 SGHNT, CDR2 YYREEE (reference sequence). J lost 15 bases, V lost 4 bases, and 14 bases had no gene match. Written as DNA, the CDR3 is TGTGCCAGCAGCCCCGACGGGCTAGCGGGGGGGGGTAGGTTCTTC. Translating it yields CASSPDGLAGGGRFF. The whole variable domain, filled in from reference TRBV5-4 and TRBJ2-1, reads ETGVTQSPTHLIKTRGQQVTLRCSSQSGHNTVSWYQQALGQGPQFIFQYYREEENGRGNFPPRFSGLQFPNYSSELNVNALELDDSALYLCASSPDGLAGGGRFFGPGTRLTVL.

This clonotype occurred many times. The rearrangement joins TRBV4-3 to TRBJ2-1; 7 bases line up with TRBD2. This CDR3 contains 18 residues. Losses at the gene ends were 4 bases for V and 1 base for J; bases not matched to a gene: 13. CDR1 LGHNA and CDR2 YSLEER come from the germline V gene. The DNA of the CDR3 is TGCGCCAGCAGCCGTCTTGGTACGGGGGGTGGTTCCTACAATGAGCAGTTCTTC. This codes for CASSRLGTGGGSYNEQFF.

This clonotype was counted ten times or more. This chain links TRBV6-2 or TRBV6-3 with TRBJ2-1; D uncertain. The germline gives CDR1 MNHEY, CDR2 SVGEGT. The CDR3 is 14 amino acids. V was pared by 6 bases and J by 6 bases, with 15 bases between. The CDR3 spells CASSLFVRVNEQFF. Here the CDR3 DNA reads TGTGCCAGCAGCCTCTTTGTTAGGGTCAATGAGCAGTTCTTC.

This clonotype came up many times. The chain carries TRBV29-1 and TRBJ1-1; D is perhaps TRBD1 (5 bases). This CDR3 region has 13 residues. Germline values: CDR1 SQVTM, CDR2 ANQGSEA. Trimming removed 2 bases at V and 7 bases at J, with 14 bases between. The CDR3 nucleotides read TGCAGCGTTGAACCGGGACGGGGGGATGAAGCTTTCTTT. As protein: CSVEPGRGDEAFF. Full variable domain (remainder filled in from reference TRBV29-1 and TRBJ1-1): SAVISQKPSRDICQRGTSLTIQCQVDSQVTMMFWYRQQPGQSLTLIATANQGSEATYESGFVIDKFPISRPNLTFSTLTVSNMSPEDSSIYLCSVEPGRGDEAFFGQGTRLTVV.

This clonotype is labeled medium-sized. The rearrangement joins TRBV18 to TRBJ2-7; D not resolved. The length of the CDR3 is 11 residues. Trimming removed 5 bases from V and 4 bases from J, with 6 bases in between. Germline V lookup: CDR1 KGHSH, CDR2 LQKENI. CDR3 DNA: TGTGCCAGCTCATCTGATTACGAGCAGTACTTC. This gives the protein CASSSDYEQYF.

This clonotype was recorded many times. The rearrangement links TRBV5-1 to TRBJ2-3; TRBD2 matches 11 bases. CDR1 and CDR2 (germline): SGHRS, YFSETQ. V was pared by 5 bases and J by 0 bases, with 5 bases of the junction left unmatched. The CDR3 covers 16 residues. The CDR3 reads CASSGLAGGSTDTQYF. Written as DNA, the CDR3 is TGCGCCAGCAGTGGGCTAGCGGGGGGTAGCACAGATACGCAGTATTTT.

The table lists this clonotype with many counts. This sequence joins TRBV20-1 and TRBJ1-2; no clear D. The V and J ends lost 0 bases and 8 bases respectively, with 10 bases between them. Germline-derived CDR1 and CDR2 are DFQATT and SNEGSKA (reference sequence). The CDR3 consists of 12 residues. For the CDR3, the DNA is TGCAGTGCTAGAGATGTTGTCTCAGGCTACACCTTC. Its translation: CSARDVVSGYTF.

This clonotype was found many times. The J gene is TRBJ2-1, the V gene TRBV12-3 or TRBV12-4; D gene uncertain. This CDR3 has 12 residues. The V gene lost 3 bases and the J gene lost 7 bases, with 7 bases spanning the gap. Here the CDR3 DNA reads TGTGCCAGCAGTTTTGCCCGTAATGAGCAGTTCTTC. This sequence encodes CASSFARNEQFF.

In its sample, this clonotype was seen many times. The chain links TRBV5-4 to TRBJ2-3, with TRBD1 matching 8 bases. CDR3 length: 18 residues. The J segment lost 8 bases and the V segment lost 4 bases, leaving 21 bases of the junction unmatched. The V gene's germline CDR1 is SGHNT and CDR2 YYREEE (reference sequence). The CDR3 coding sequence is TGTGCCAGCAGCGACAGGGGAAGCCGGGACAGAACCGCGTTTACGCAGTATTTT. Its protein product is CASSDRGSRDRTAFTQYF.

This clonotype appeared many times. The genes are TRBV7-2 and TRBJ2-3; a possible D gene is TRBD1 (6 bases). Trimming removed 1 base from V and 0 bases from J, with 11 bases in between. The CDR3 contains 16 residues. Per germline, CDR1 SGHTA and CDR2 FQGNSA. The CDR3 sequence is CASSLEGVTSTDTQYF. DNA of the CDR3: TGTGCCAGCAGCTTAGAGGGGGTCACTAGCACAGATACGCAGTATTTT.

Relative to its sample, this clonotype is medium-sized. CDR3 in amino acids: CASSFPVTNTGELFF. CDR3 bases: TGTGCCAGCAGCTTTCCTGTTACGAACACCGGGGAGCTGTTTTTT. This sequence joins TRBV7-8 and TRBJ2-2; no reliable D call. Between the trimmed V and J ends, which lost 3 bases and 0 bases, there was a span of 8 bases. Germline V gene data show CDR1 as SGHVS and CDR2 as FQNEAQ. CDR3 length equals 15 residues. Full variable domain (missing parts from reference TRBV7-8 and TRBJ2-2): GAGVSQSPRYKVAKRGQDVALRCDPISGHVSLFWYQQALGQGPEFLTYFQNEAQLDKSGLPSDRFFAERPEGSVSTLKIQRTQQEDSAVYLCASSFPVTNTGELFFGEGSRLTVL.

V gene TRBV20-1 combines with J gene TRBJ2-3; 14 positions agree with TRBD2. The CDR3 extends over 15 amino acids. Per germline, CDR1 DFQATT and CDR2 SNEGSKA (reference sequence). V dropped 7 bases and J dropped 4; count of bases not matched to a gene: 7. DNA for the CDR3: TGCAGTGTTTCAGGACTAGCGGGGGGCCCAGATACGCAGTATTTT. As protein: CSVSGLAGGPDTQYF.

This clonotype was picked up many times. The chain couples TRBV7-2 to TRBJ1-2, with 7 nucleotides matching TRBD1. V shed 3 bases and J 0 bases; nucleotides not matched to a gene: 7. Germline CDR1 and CDR2: SGHTA and FQGNSA. This CDR3 region has 16 residues. The CDR3 loop is CASSLGTALANYGYTF. CDR3 nucleotide sequence: TGTGCCAGCAGCTTGGGGACAGCTCTAGCTAACTATGGCTACACCTTC.

This clonotype has ten or more counts. CDR3 residues: CASSLAQGGLTYGYTF. The DNA for the CDR3 is TGTGCCAGCAGCTTAGCGCAAGGAGGGTTAACCTACGGCTACACCTTC. This chain joins TRBV7-2 and TRBJ1-2; D is uncertain. V lost 0 bases, J lost 8 bases, and 19 bases lay in between. The CDR3 loop spans 16 amino acids. Germline V gives CDR1 SGHTA, CDR2 FQGNSA.

This clonotype was counted many times. V usage is TRBV20-1 and J usage is TRBJ2-3, with a weak D call TRBD1 (8 bases). The V gene lost 1 base and the J gene lost 1 base, with 18 bases spanning the gap. Germline lookup yields CDR1 DFQATT and CDR2 SNEGSKA (reference sequence). The CDR3 runs 17 residues. The CDR3 DNA is TGCAGTGCTAGAGCTCTTGGACAGGGAGGGCGCACAGATACGCAGTATTTT. Its protein is CSARALGQGGRTDTQYF.

This clonotype was detected ten times or more. A read error is likely, as this CDR3 ends without the conserved phenylalanine or tryptophan. Because the CDR3's place on the DNA is in doubt, the DNA is left out and the CDR3 is given as listed by TCRdb. The gene calls are TRBV20-1 and TRBJ2-1; no DNA check was done on the table's D call, TRBD2. Germline CDR1 is DFQATT and CDR2 is SNEGSKA (reference sequence). The CDR3 numbers 13 amino acids, ends counted. The chain's CDR3 is CSASLPHLAGGLL.